The subject of this entry is one TCR beta chain. The entry originates in a study of shared clonotypes between healthy human individuals. At the level of the study: The composition of the donors was two women and a few men aged 18 to 49.

Method: immunoSEQ multiplex PCR; TCRdb's copy keeps in-frame clones and lacks some. The data hold about 1.9 million clones, with just over 90% observed a single time. The ends lost 4 bases at V and 7 bases at J; junction bases unmatched: 8. The CDR3 is made up of 14 amino acids. CDR1 and CDR2 from the germline V gene are MNHEY and SVGAGI. Terminally differentiated effector memory CD45RA+ cells were left out of the naive CD8 fraction, which was CD45RO-negative and positively selected for CCR7. The sequence was collected from a man younger than 30 in good health. Some clones in this sample may be carry-over from other donors' samples. The rearrangement joins TRBV6-5 to TRBJ2-3; the match to TRBD2 covers 7 bases. What was sequenced was naive CD8+ T cells from PBMCs. The CDR3 is CASSSGGSRYTQYF. The CDR3, as DNA: TGTGCCAGCAGTTCCGGCGGGAGTCGGTATACGCAGTATTTT.